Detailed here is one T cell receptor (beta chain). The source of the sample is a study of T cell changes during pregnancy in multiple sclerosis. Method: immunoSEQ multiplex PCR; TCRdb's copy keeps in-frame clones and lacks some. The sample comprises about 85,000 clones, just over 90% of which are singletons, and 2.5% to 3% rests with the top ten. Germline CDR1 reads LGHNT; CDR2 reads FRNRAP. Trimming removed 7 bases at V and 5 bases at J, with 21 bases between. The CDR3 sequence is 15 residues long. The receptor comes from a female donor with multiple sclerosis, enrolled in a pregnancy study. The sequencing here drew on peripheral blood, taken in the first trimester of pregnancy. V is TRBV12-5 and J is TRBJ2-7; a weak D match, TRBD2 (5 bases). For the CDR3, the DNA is TGTGCTAGTGCCCCCTCCAGAGGGTTTTGGCACGAGCAGTACTTC. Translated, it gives CASAPSRGFWHEQYF.